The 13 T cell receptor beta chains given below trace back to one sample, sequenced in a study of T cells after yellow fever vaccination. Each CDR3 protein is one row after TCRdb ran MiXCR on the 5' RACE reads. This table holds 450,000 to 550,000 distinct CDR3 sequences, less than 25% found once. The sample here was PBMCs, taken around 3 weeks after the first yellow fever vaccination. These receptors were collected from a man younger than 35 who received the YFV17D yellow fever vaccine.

In DNA, the CDR3 is TGTGCCAGCAGGGCAGGGCGGGGGGAAGATACGCAGTATTTT. Its translation is CASRAGRGEDTQYF. The chain joins TRBV12-3 or TRBV12-4 to TRBJ2-3; 8 bases agree with TRBD2. The CDR3 length is 14 residues. V trimming: 6 bases; J trimming: 5 bases; junction bases outside the gene matches: 7.

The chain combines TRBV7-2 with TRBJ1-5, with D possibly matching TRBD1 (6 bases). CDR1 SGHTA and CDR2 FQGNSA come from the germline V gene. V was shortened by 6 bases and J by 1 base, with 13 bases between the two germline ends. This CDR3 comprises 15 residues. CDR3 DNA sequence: TGTGCCAGCAGGCCCGCCAGGGGCAGCAATCAGCCCCAGCATTTT. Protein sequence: CASRPARGSNQPQHF.

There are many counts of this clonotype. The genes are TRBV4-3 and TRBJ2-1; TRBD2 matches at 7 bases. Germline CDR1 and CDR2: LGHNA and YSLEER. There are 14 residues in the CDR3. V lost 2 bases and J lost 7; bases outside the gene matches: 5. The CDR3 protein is CASSQLNGGNEQFF. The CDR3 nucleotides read TGCGCCAGCAGCCAACTTAACGGGGGGAATGAGCAGTTCTTC.

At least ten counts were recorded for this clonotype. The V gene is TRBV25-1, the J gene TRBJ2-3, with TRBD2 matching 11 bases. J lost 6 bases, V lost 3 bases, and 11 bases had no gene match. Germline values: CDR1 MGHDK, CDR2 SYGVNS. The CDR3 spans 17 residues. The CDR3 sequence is CASSEEGTSGGGDTQYF. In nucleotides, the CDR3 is TGTGCCAGCAGTGAGGAGGGGACTAGCGGAGGTGGGGATACGCAGTATTTT.

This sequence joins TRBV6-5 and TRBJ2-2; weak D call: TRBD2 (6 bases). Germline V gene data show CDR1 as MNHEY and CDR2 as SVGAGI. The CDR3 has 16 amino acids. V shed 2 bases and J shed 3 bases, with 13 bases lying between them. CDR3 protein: CASSYGGTGYTGELFF. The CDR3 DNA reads TGTGCCAGCAGTTACGGGGGGACTGGCTACACCGGGGAGCTGTTTTTT.

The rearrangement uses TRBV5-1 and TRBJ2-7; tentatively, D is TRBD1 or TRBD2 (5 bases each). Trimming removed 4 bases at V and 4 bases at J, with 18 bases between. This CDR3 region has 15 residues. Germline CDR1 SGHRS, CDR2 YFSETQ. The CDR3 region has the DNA TGCGCCAGCAGCATCAGGGACCCAACCAATTACGAGCAGTACTTC. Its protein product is CASSIRDPTNYEQYF.

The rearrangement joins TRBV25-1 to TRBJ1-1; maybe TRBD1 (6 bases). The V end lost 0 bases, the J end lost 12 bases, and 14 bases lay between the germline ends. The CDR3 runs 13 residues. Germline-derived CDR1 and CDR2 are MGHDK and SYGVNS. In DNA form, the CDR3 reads TGTGCCAGCAGTGAATATGGAAGGGGGGTGACTTTCTTT. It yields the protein CASSEYGRGVTFF.

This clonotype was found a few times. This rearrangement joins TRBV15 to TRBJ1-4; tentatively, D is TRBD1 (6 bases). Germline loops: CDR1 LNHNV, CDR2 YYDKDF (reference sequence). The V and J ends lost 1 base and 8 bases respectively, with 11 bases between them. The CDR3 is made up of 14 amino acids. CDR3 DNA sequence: TGTGCCACCAGCAGAGGGGGGCTGGGGGAAAAACTGTTTTTT. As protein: CATSRGGLGEKLFF.

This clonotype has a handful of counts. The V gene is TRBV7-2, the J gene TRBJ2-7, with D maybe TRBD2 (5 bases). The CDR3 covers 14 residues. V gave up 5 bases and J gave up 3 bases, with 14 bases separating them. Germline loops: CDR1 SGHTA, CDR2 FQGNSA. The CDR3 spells CASSPTEGLYEQYF. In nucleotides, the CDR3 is TGTGCCAGCAGCCCGACTGAGGGTCTCTACGAGCAGTACTTC. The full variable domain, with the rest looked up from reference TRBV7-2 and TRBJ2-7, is GAGVSQSPSNKVTEKGKDVELRCDPISGHTALYWYRQSLGQGLEFLIYFQGNSAPDKSGLPSDRFSAERTGGSVSTLTIQRTQQEDSAVYLCASSPTEGLYEQYFGPGTRLTVT.

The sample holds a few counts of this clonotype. The CDR3: CASSLDSFSGNTIYF. CDR3 DNA: TGTGCCAGCAGCTTAGACAGCTTCTCTGGAAACACCATATATTTT. The chain carries TRBV7-2 and TRBJ1-3; D is unclear. The CDR3 totals 15 residues. Trimming pared 1 base from V and 0 bases from J, leaving 7 bases between. Looked up from germline, CDR1 is SGHTA and CDR2 is FQGNSA.

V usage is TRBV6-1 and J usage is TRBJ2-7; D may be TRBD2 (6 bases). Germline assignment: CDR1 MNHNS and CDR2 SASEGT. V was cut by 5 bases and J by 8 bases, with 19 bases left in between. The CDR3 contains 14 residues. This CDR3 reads CASSRDGTGRQQYF. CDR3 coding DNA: TGTGCCAGCAGTCGCGACGGCACGGGGAGGCAGCAGTACTTC.

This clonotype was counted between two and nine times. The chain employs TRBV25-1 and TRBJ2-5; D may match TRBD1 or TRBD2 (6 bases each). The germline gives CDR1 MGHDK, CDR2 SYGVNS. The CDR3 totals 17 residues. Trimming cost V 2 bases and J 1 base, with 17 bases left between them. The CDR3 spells CASSERVGWGAQETQYF. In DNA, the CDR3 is TGTGCCAGCAGTGAAAGGGTAGGGTGGGGGGCCCAAGAGACCCAGTACTTC.

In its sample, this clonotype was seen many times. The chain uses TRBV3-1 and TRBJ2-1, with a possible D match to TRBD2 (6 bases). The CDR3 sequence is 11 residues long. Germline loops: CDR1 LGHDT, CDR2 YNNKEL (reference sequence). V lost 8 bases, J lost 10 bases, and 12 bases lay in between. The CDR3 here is CASSGSGEQFF. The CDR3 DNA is TGTGCCAGCTCGGGAAGCGGGGAGCAGTTCTTC.